The 4 T cell receptor beta chains listed next were all sequenced from one sample in a study of identical twins. TCRdb reprocessed the 5' RACE reads with MiXCR, giving one entry per CDR3 protein. Of around 280,000 distinct CDR3 sequences in the sample, more than 6.5% were seen once. These data were also reused for a study on yellow fever vaccine responses in identical twins.

Sequences were obtained from memory (CD45RO+) T cells sorted from blood. These receptors were collected from a woman younger than 30 in good health.

The DNA for the CDR3 is TGTGCCAGCAGTAGACCGGGACTAGCGGGAGGCGCCGGGGAGCTGTTTTTT. Translating gives CASSRPGLAGGAGELFF. The chain couples TRBV6-2 or TRBV6-3 to TRBJ2-2; 15 bases agree with TRBD2. Germline V CDR1 and CDR2: MNHEY, SVGEGT. This CDR3 comprises 17 residues. The junction had 7 bases not matched to a gene; V was cut back by 5 bases and J by 6 bases.

In this sample, this clonotype turned up a few times. CDR3 amino acids: CASSPSRAAYNEQFF. CDR3 coding DNA: TGTGCCAGCAGCCCCTCCCGGGCCGCCTACAATGAGCAGTTCTTC. The chain employs TRBV3-1 and TRBJ2-1; no reliable D call. Germline V gene lookup returns CDR1 LGHDT and CDR2 YNNKEL (reference sequence). The CDR3 sequence is 15 residues long. The V end lost 4 bases, the J end lost 2 bases, and 12 bases lay between the germline ends.

This clonotype was detected ten times or more. The chain has TRBV25-1 and TRBJ2-5; 9 nucleotides agree with TRBD2. CDR3 length: 12 amino acids. V dropped 8 bases and J dropped 5; count of bases not matched to a gene: 3. CDR1 is MGHDK and CDR2 is SYGVNS in the germline V gene. CDR3 region: CASSSGTETQYF. As DNA, the CDR3 is TGTGCCAGCTCTAGCGGGACGGAGACCCAGTACTTC.

The chain employs TRBV6-1 and TRBJ1-6; no clear D gene. The CDR3 spans 15 residues. The germline CDR1 and CDR2 sequences are MNHNS and SASEGT. The V end lost 7 bases, the J end lost 0 bases, and 10 bases lay between the germline ends. In nucleotides, the CDR3 is TGTGCCAGCACGGGGTACAGCTCCTATAATTCACCCCTCCACTTT. Residues: CASTGYSSYNSPLHF.